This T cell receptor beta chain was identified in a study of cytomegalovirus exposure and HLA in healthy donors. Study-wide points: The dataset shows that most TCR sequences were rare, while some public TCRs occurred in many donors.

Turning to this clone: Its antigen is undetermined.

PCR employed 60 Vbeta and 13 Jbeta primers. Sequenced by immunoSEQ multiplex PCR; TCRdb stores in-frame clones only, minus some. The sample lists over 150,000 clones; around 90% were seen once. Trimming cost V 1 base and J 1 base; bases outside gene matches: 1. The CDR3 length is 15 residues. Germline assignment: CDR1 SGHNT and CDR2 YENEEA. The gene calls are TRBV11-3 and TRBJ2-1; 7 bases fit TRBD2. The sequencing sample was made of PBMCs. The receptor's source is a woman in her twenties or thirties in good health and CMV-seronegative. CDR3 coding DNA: TGTGCCAGCAGCTTAGGGCGGGGGTCCTACAATGAGCAGTTCTTC. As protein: CASSLGRGSYNEQFF.